The 10 T cell receptor beta chains below come from one sample, sequenced in a study of blood T cells in healthy people across ages. Using a J-beta primer mix together with a sample-barcoded 5' primer, a second PCR was run for roughly 7 to 12 cycles. One entry per CDR3 protein results from TCRdb running MiXCR on the 5' RACE reads. The sample has hundreds of thousands of distinct CDR3 sequences, roughly 21% seen once. Sequencing was performed on blood. The receptors originated from a man between 65 and 85 years old in good health.

This clonotype was seen ten or more times. The chain couples TRBV29-1 to TRBJ2-1; 7 bases match TRBD2. The CDR3 spans 16 residues. CDR1 is SQVTM, CDR2 ANQGSEA, per germline. Germline trimming cut 4 bases from V and 0 bases from J; bases unmatched to any gene: 9. CDR3 DNA: TGCAGCGTTGCGGTGGGAGGGCCGAGCTCCTACAATGAGCAGTTCTTC. This translates into CSVAVGGPSSYNEQFF.

The rearrangement links TRBV6-1 to TRBJ2-5, with 7 nucleotides matching TRBD2. The DNA end lines up better with TRBJ2-1; the J call may be wrong. The length of the CDR3 is 16 residues. Germline CDR1 is MNHNS and CDR2 is SASEGT. The CDR3 DNA reads as TGTGCCAGCAGTGAAATACTAGCGAGAGTTGACAATGAGCAGTTCTTC. This encodes CASSEILARVDNEQFF.

The chain carries TRBV19 and TRBJ2-1; D possibly corresponds to TRBD1 (5 bases). The germline gives CDR1 LNHDA, CDR2 SQIVND (reference sequence). CDR3 length: 16 residues. The V and J ends lost 3 bases and 1 base respectively, with 13 bases between them. CDR3 in DNA: TGTGCCAGTAGTATTGTGACAGTAAATTCCTACAATGAGCAGTTCTTC. Its protein product is CASSIVTVNSYNEQFF.

The rearrangement links TRBV24-1 to TRBJ2-7; 8 nucleotides line up with TRBD2. V lost 3 bases and J lost 6; bases outside the gene matches: 12. The length of the CDR3 is 16 residues. CDR1 and CDR2 (germline): KGHDR, SFDVKD. The CDR3 bases are TGTGCCACCAGTGATCGAGTGGGTAGCGGGAACTGCGAGCAGTACTTC. It is translated as CATSDRVGSGNCEQYF.

This clonotype was counted only a few times. This chain uses TRBV27 with TRBJ1-5; a weak D match, TRBD1 (6 bases). Germline-derived CDR1 and CDR2 are MNHEY and SMNVEV (reference sequence). Between the trimmed V and J ends, which lost 4 bases and 0 bases, there was a span of 10 bases. This CDR3 contains 15 residues. The CDR3 protein is CASSWQGYSNQPQHF. In nucleotides, the CDR3 is TGTGCCAGCAGTTGGCAGGGGTATAGCAATCAGCCCCAGCATTTT.

The chain is built from TRBV7-2 and TRBJ2-5, with unresolved D. TRBJ2-1 explains the end of the DNA better; the J call may be wrong. The CDR3 length is 14 residues. CDR1 SGHTA and CDR2 FQGNSA come from the germline V gene. The CDR3 is CASSLAIGINEQFF. The CDR3 bases are TGTGCCAGCAGCTTAGCGATCGGTATAAATGAGCAGTTCTTC.

This clonotype has a handful of counts. The V call is TRBV20-1, the J call TRBJ2-5; the match to TRBD1 covers 7 bases. The CDR3 has 14 residues. J was trimmed by 9 bases and V by 5 bases; bases with no gene match: 15. The germline V gene has CDR1 DFQATT and CDR2 SNEGSKA (reference sequence). CDR3 residues: CSAPPGQVQVAQYF. The CDR3 DNA sequence: TGCAGTGCTCCGCCCGGACAGGTCCAAGTGGCCCAGTACTTC.

Note on this clonotype: The germline gene is not matched at one end of the junction; a read error may be the cause. The chain employs TRBV5-1 and TRBJ2-2; D possibly matches TRBD1 or TRBD2 (6 bases each). Germline V gene data show CDR1 as SGHRS and CDR2 as YFSETQ. This CDR3 is 17 amino acids long. This chain's CDR3 is CASSPSLGTTNTGGLFF. In DNA, the CDR3 is TGCGCCAGCAGCCCATCCTTAGGGACAACGAACACCGGGGGGCTGTTTTTT.

This sequence joins TRBV12-3 or TRBV12-4 and TRBJ2-3; D may be TRBD1 (6 bases). CDR3 length: 16 amino acids. Trimming took 8 bases from V and 0 from J, leaving 18 bases between them. The DNA for the CDR3 is TGTGCCAGCGGGAATCTGGACAGACCTAGCACAGATACGCAGTATTTT. This translates into CASGNLDRPSTDTQYF.

This chain joins TRBV7-2 and TRBJ2-5, with 8 positions matching TRBD2. The junction had 8 bases not matched to a gene; V was cut back by 5 bases and J by 3 bases. This CDR3 region has 15 residues. Looked up from germline, CDR1 is SGHTA and CDR2 is FQGNSA. The CDR3 reads CASSQPLAAEETQYF. The CDR3 bases are TGTGCCAGCAGCCAACCACTAGCGGCAGAAGAGACCCAGTACTTC.